This entry features one T cell receptor beta chain sequence. Its specificity is unknown. These data originate in a study of cytomegalovirus exposure and HLA in healthy donors. Findings and caveats of the study: Among TCR beta chains of equal frequency, HLA-associated ones were more clonally expanded in a later analysis. Later analysis identified a missense DCLRE1C variant that was linked to TCR beta V- and J-gene trimming. Rare TCR sequences predominated, though certain public TCRs were found in many donors.

The PCR ran on 60 Vbeta and 13 Jbeta primers. The method was immunoSEQ multiplex PCR; TCRdb's version includes in-frame clones alone and lacks a portion of them. The sample lists roughly 63,000 clones; roughly 74% were seen once. The CDR3 has 18 amino acids. The germline CDR1 and CDR2 sequences are SEHNR and FQNEAQ (reference sequence). Trimming took 0 bases from V and 1 from J, leaving 18 bases between them. Material: PBMCs. The chain has TRBV7-9 and TRBJ1-2; D gene uncertain. The receptor comes from a woman aged 40 to 50 in good health and CMV-seropositive. The CDR3 DNA sequence: TGTGCCAGCAGCTTAGCTCTTACACATCGGGGTGATAACTATGGCTACACCTTC. This translates into CASSLALTHRGDNYGYTF.